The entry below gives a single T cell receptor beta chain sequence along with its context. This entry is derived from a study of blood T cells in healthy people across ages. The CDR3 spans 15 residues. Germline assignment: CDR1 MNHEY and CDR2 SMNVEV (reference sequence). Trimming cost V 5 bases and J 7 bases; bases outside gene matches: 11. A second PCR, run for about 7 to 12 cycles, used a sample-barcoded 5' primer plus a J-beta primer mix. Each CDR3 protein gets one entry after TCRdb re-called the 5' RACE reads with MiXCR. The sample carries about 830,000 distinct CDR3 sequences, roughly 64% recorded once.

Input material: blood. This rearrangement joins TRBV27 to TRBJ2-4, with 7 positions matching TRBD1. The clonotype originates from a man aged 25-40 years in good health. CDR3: CASSELGGGRNIQYF. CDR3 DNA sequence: TGTGCCAGCAGTGAATTAGGGGGCGGTCGCAACATTCAGTACTTC.